This TCR beta chain was recovered during a study of T cell repertoires in cytomegalovirus infection. Study-wide background: Matching HLA type, along with CMV infection, was indicated by public TCR beta signatures.

Looked up from germline, CDR1 is LNHDA and CDR2 is SQIVND (reference sequence). The CDR3 runs 16 residues. The V segment lost 5 bases and the J segment 5 bases; nucleotides outside the gene matches: 9. The study, taken as a whole, reports: Cumulated frequencies of public TCR beta families served to identify carriers of CMV plus the relevant HLA. CMV-specific HLA-C-restricted TCR beta clonotypes dominated the ex vivo response.

Note on this clonotype: Its antigen remains unidentified.

TCRdb itself ran the reads through MiXCR, one entry per CDR3 protein. The table lists more than 400,000 distinct CDR3 sequences, more than 20% of them singletons. The V call is TRBV19, the J call TRBJ2-5; 12 bases line up with TRBD2. This clonotype was obtained from a human donor in good health (CMV status not recorded). Some clones in this sample may be carry-over from other donors' samples. The sample was PBMCs. Here the CDR3 DNA reads TGTGCCAGTAGTCCTCGACTAGCGGGAGTTTCGGAGACCCAGTACTTC. Translation: CASSPRLAGVSETQYF. The complete variable domain, with remaining parts taken from reference TRBV19 and TRBJ2-5, reads DGGITQSPKYLFRKEGQNVTLSCEQNLNHDAMYWYRQDPGQGLRLIYYSQIVNDFQKGDIAEGYSVSREKKESFPLTVTSAQKNPTAFYLCASSPRLAGVSETQYFGPGTRLLVL.